This T cell receptor (beta chain) was retrieved from a study of cytomegalovirus exposure and HLA in healthy donors. It was healthy bone marrow donors who served as donors. A few counts support this clone. What it recognizes is unknown. Study-level points and caveats: Highly shared sequence variants in one cluster were likely a sequencing artifact.

CDR1 is SNHLY, CDR2 FYNNEI, per germline. The CDR3 consists of 13 residues. Trimming left V 7 bases short and J 4 bases short, with 11 bases between. Researchers ran the PCR with 60 Vbeta and 13 Jbeta primers. Assay: immunoSEQ multiplex PCR; the TCRdb copy retains only in-frame clones and omits some. The sample has 50,000 to 65,000 clones; around 72% are singletons. The receptor's source is a woman aged 50 to 60 in good health and CMV-seropositive. The sample comprised PBMCs. The rearrangement uses TRBV2 and TRBJ1-5; tentatively, D is TRBD1 (6 bases). DNA of the CDR3: TGTGCCAGCAAGGCAGGGGTTAATCAGCCCCAGCATTTT. Residues: CASKAGVNQPQHF.